The 31 T cell receptor beta chains reported below all come from one sample, sequenced in a study of cytomegalovirus exposure and HLA in healthy donors (TCRdb year 2017). The library relied on the immunoSEQ multiplex PCR assay. For the multiplex PCR, a mixture combining 60 forward primers for TCR Vbeta segments and 13 reverse primers for TCR Jbeta segments was used. TCRdb holds this immuneACCESS table with in-frame rearrangements only. Some clones are missing; in checked studies, unresolved V genes explain under half, and the rest has no known cause. The sample has around 100,000 clones on record, 60% to 85% of them singletons. Clones ranked in the top ten supply 3.5% to 4.5% of the sample. The specimen sequenced was PBMCs. Receptors were obtained from a man aged 45-65 years in good health and CMV-seropositive.

In regard to this clone: This same CDR3 is encoded by further DNA sequences in the sample. The gene calls are TRBV6-1 and TRBJ2-4; 7 bases are shared with TRBD1. Germline V gives CDR1 MNHNS, CDR2 SASEGT. Unmatched junction bases numbered 12, after V lost 3 bases and J lost 7 bases. The CDR3 is made up of 16 amino acids. The CDR3 spells CASSDRDRGSWNIQYF. The CDR3 region has the DNA TGTGCCAGCAGTGACCGGGACAGAGGCTCGTGGAACATTCAGTACTTC.

The chain is built from TRBV5-4 and TRBJ2-7; D not certain. This CDR3 is built from 16 residues. Trimming removed 5 bases at V and 0 bases at J, with 18 bases between. Germline V lookup: CDR1 SGHNT, CDR2 YYREEE (reference sequence). The CDR3 region has the DNA TGTGCCAGCAGTCCCGGTGGTAGCACGAGCTCCTACGAGCAGTACTTC. Amino acid sequence: CASSPGGSTSSYEQYF.

The chain has TRBV5-1 and TRBJ2-5, with 7 positions matching TRBD1. V lost 6 bases and J lost 2; bases outside the gene matches: 7. This CDR3 region has 14 residues. Per the germline V gene, CDR1 is SGHRS and CDR2 is YFSETQ. The CDR3 loop reads CASNRDSLQETQYF. The CDR3 DNA reads TGCGCCAGCAACAGGGACAGCCTTCAAGAGACCCAGTACTTC. Full variable domain (rest looked up from reference TRBV5-1 and TRBJ2-5): KAGVTQTPRYLIKTRGQQVTLSCSPISGHRSVSWYQQTPGQGLQFLFEYFSETQRNKGNFPGRFSGRQFSNSRSEMNVSTLELGDSALYLCASNRDSLQETQYFGPGTRLLVL.

V and J are TRBV14 and TRBJ2-2; D may be TRBD1 (5 bases). Trimming left V 2 bases short and J 3 bases short, with 7 bases between. CDR1 is SGHDN, CDR2 FVKESK, per germline. The CDR3 has 14 amino acids. The CDR3: CASSQTGDTGELFF. DNA of the CDR3: TGTGCCAGCAGCCAAACAGGTGACACCGGGGAGCTGTTTTTT.

The rearrangement uses TRBV27 and TRBJ1-2; no clear D. CDR3 length: 14 amino acids. Germline V CDR1 and CDR2: MNHEY, SMNVEV (reference sequence). Between the trimmed V and J ends, which lost 4 bases and 8 bases, there was a span of 17 bases. CDR3 region: CASSSWASAQGYTF. In nucleotides, the CDR3 is TGTGCCAGCAGTTCATGGGCCTCGGCTCAAGGCTACACCTTC.

This clone was seen a single time. The chain recombines TRBV9 with TRBJ2-2; 9 bases fit TRBD2. Per the germline V gene, CDR1 is SGDLS and CDR2 is YYNGEE. Trimming at V came to 4 bases and at J to 3 bases, leaving 7 bases not matched to a gene. The CDR3 has 16 residues. In nucleotides, the CDR3 is TGTGCCAGCAGCCCCCAACTAGCGGGCGACACCGGGGAGCTGTTTTTT. This encodes CASSPQLAGDTGELFF.

The chain joins TRBV7-9 to TRBJ2-5; 11 bases map to TRBD2. The CDR3 is 19 residues long. V lost 8 bases, J lost 4 bases, and 21 bases stayed unmatched. Germline V gene sequence: CDR1 SEHNR, CDR2 FQNEAQ (reference sequence). Here the CDR3 DNA reads TGTGCCAGCGGCACAGGAGGCGGTCTTAGCGGGAGGGCGGTAGAGACCCAGTACTTC. Its protein is CASGTGGGLSGRAVETQYF.

This clone was counted only a few times. The rearrangement joins TRBV27 to TRBJ2-7; TRBD2 matches at 10 bases. J lost 1 base, V lost 8 bases, and 5 bases had no gene match. In germline, CDR1 is MNHEY, CDR2 SMNVEV (reference sequence). This CDR3 spans 14 amino acids. In DNA form, the CDR3 reads TGTGCCAGCTCTAGCGGGAGAGGGTCCTACGAGCAGTACTTC. Its protein is CASSSGRGSYEQYF.

The chain has TRBV7-8 and TRBJ2-2, with D possibly being TRBD2 (6 bases). Germline lookup yields CDR1 SGHVS and CDR2 FQNEAQ. This CDR3 contains 16 residues. With 5 bases removed from V and 1 base from J, the gap between germline ends came to 14 bases. CDR3 nucleotide sequence: TGTGCCAGCAGCCGCAGGGAGGCAGGGAACACCGGGGAGCTGTTTTTT. This encodes CASSRREAGNTGELFF. The full variable domain, its missing parts supplied by reference TRBV7-8 and TRBJ2-2, is GAGVSQSPRYKVAKRGQDVALRCDPISGHVSLFWYQQALGQGPEFLTYFQNEAQLDKSGLPSDRFFAERPEGSVSTLKIQRTQQEDSAVYLCASSRREAGNTGELFFGEGSRLTVL.

The rearrangement links TRBV5-1 to TRBJ2-1; 8 bases align to TRBD1. V lost 0 bases, J lost 6 bases, and 11 bases stayed unmatched. The CDR3 is 17 amino acids. From germline, CDR1 is SGHRS and CDR2 YFSETQ. The CDR3 reads CASSLASTPTGVNEQFF. The CDR3 nucleotides are TGCGCCAGCAGCTTGGCCTCTACACCGACAGGGGTCAATGAGCAGTTCTTC.

The chain carries TRBV7-6 and TRBJ2-5, with 9 bases identical to TRBD2. The J call may be wrong; the DNA end is better matched by TRBJ2-7. Germline CDR1 and CDR2: SGHVS and FNYEAQ. The CDR3 covers 15 residues. CDR3 region: CASSSKGLATREQYF. CDR3 bases: TGTGCCAGCAGCTCGAAGGGACTAGCAACTCGCGAGCAGTACTTC.

The chain employs TRBV6-5 and TRBJ2-1, with a possible D match to TRBD1 (6 bases). In germline, CDR1 is MNHEY, CDR2 SVGAGI. Trimming left V 6 bases short and J 0 bases short, with 12 bases between. The CDR3 spans 15 residues. CDR3 protein: CASSPRQDSYNEQFF. For the CDR3, the DNA is TGTGCCAGCAGCCCTAGACAGGACTCCTACAATGAGCAGTTCTTC.

This clone appeared a few times. The V gene is TRBV5-1, the J gene TRBJ2-5; no reliable D call. Germline V lookup: CDR1 SGHRS, CDR2 YFSETQ. This CDR3 is 13 amino acids long. V was cut by 1 base and J by 2 bases, with 6 bases left in between. The CDR3 DNA follows: TGCGCCAGCAGCTTGAGAACTCAAGAGACCCAGTACTTC. This translates into CASSLRTQETQYF.

This chain connects TRBV19 to TRBJ2-3; TRBD1 matches 7 bases. Looked up from germline, CDR1 is LNHDA and CDR2 is SQIVND (reference sequence). Unmatched junction bases numbered 8, after V lost 5 bases and J lost 6 bases. CDR3 length: 14 residues. The CDR3 loop is CASSYGQVGDTQYF. The CDR3 bases are TGTGCCAGTAGTTACGGACAGGTGGGGGATACGCAGTATTTT.

This clone has a handful of counts. The chain uses TRBV5-1 and TRBJ2-7, with 10 bases fitting TRBD1. CDR3 length equals 15 residues. V lost 4 bases to trimming and J lost 5 bases; unmatched junction nucleotides: 9. Germline values: CDR1 SGHRS, CDR2 YFSETQ. CDR3 amino acids: CASSLPGQGTHEQYF. CDR3 DNA sequence: TGCGCCAGCAGCCTGCCGGGACAGGGGACCCACGAGCAGTACTTC.

The sample holds a few counts of this clone. This rearrangement joins TRBV18 to TRBJ2-1; 10 bases are a match to TRBD2. The CDR3 totals 21 residues. Germline trimming cut 7 bases from V and 4 bases from J; bases unmatched to any gene: 25. Germline assignment: CDR1 KGHSH and CDR2 LQKENI. This CDR3 is CASWGVRRPSGSWDKYNEQFF. CDR3 nucleotide sequence: TGTGCCAGCTGGGGGGTTCGAAGGCCTAGCGGGAGCTGGGACAAGTACAATGAGCAGTTCTTC. Filled out from reference TRBV18 and TRBJ2-1, the complete variable domain reads NAGVMQNPRHLVRRRGQEARLRCSPMKGHSHVYWYRQLPEEGLKFMVYLQKENIIDESGMPKERFSAEFPKEGPSILRIQQVVRGDSAAYFCASWGVRRPSGSWDKYNEQFFGPGTRLTVL.

This chain joins TRBV5-5 and TRBJ1-5, with a tentative D call TRBD1 (5 bases). Germline values: CDR1 SGHKS, CDR2 YYEKEE (reference sequence). Trimming pared 1 base from V and 4 bases from J, leaving 9 bases between. The CDR3 spans 14 residues. The CDR3 reads CASSLQEGNQPQHF. The CDR3 DNA sequence: TGTGCCAGCAGCTTGCAGGAGGGGAATCAGCCCCAGCATTTT.

The chain combines TRBV11-2 with TRBJ2-4, with D unresolved. Trimming took 0 bases from V and 0 from J, leaving 9 bases between them. The CDR3 contains 16 residues. Germline CDR1 and CDR2: SGHAT and FQNNGV. The CDR3 protein is CASSLDLVVAKNIQYF. The CDR3 nucleotides read TGTGCCAGCAGCTTAGATCTAGTAGTAGCCAAAAACATTCAGTACTTC.

This chain connects TRBV27 to TRBJ2-7, with a possible D match to TRBD2 (5 bases). The V gene's germline CDR1 is MNHEY and CDR2 SMNVEV (reference sequence). V lost 7 bases and J 1 base, leaving 20 bases between the germline ends. The CDR3 is 16 amino acids. The CDR3 region has the DNA TGTGCCAGCAACCATACCCCATGGACTCCTTCCTACGAGCAGTACTTC. It is translated as CASNHTPWTPSYEQYF.

The sample holds a few counts of this clone. The rearrangement joins TRBV27 to TRBJ1-6, with D hard to call. Germline V gene sequence: CDR1 MNHEY, CDR2 SMNVEV (reference sequence). The CDR3 runs 15 residues. Between the trimmed V and J ends, which lost 7 bases and 9 bases, there was a span of 19 bases. Here the CDR3 reads CASTPSGGPGSPLHF. For the CDR3, the DNA is TGTGCCAGCACCCCGTCGGGCGGGCCCGGTTCACCCCTCCACTTT.

This chain connects TRBV7-7 to TRBJ2-3; the match to TRBD1 covers 7 bases. Per the germline V gene, CDR1 is SSHAT and CDR2 is FNYEAQ (reference sequence). V gave up 5 bases and J gave up 0 bases; unmatched junction bases: 2. The CDR3 extends over 14 amino acids. The DNA of the CDR3 is TGTGCCAGCAGCACGGGACAGAGCACAGATACGCAGTATTTT. Translated, it gives CASSTGQSTDTQYF.

V and J are TRBV18 and TRBJ2-7, with TRBD1 matching over 7 bases. The CDR3 loop spans 15 amino acids. From germline, CDR1 is KGHSH and CDR2 LQKENI. V lost 4 bases and J lost 4; bases outside the gene matches: 10. The CDR3 bases are TGTGCCAGCTCACTTAAACAGGGGACGAATTACGAGCAGTACTTC. It codes for CASSLKQGTNYEQYF. Drawing the rest from reference TRBV18 and TRBJ2-7, the complete variable domain is NAGVMQNPRHLVRRRGQEARLRCSPMKGHSHVYWYRQLPEEGLKFMVYLQKENIIDESGMPKERFSAEFPKEGPSILRIQQVVRGDSAAYFCASSLKQGTNYEQYFGPGTRLTVT.

The chain joins TRBV15 to TRBJ2-7; TRBD2 matches at 13 bases. V shed 4 bases and J 2 bases; nucleotides not matched to a gene: 11. The CDR3 consists of 18 residues. The germline V gene has CDR1 LNHNV and CDR2 YYDKDF (reference sequence). The DNA of the CDR3 is TGTGCCACCAGCACCCCCCTCTTAGGACTAGCGGGAGCCTACGAGCAGTACTTC. Translating gives CATSTPLLGLAGAYEQYF.

This chain connects TRBV6-5 to TRBJ2-7; 11 positions agree with TRBD1. CDR1 is MNHEY, CDR2 SVGAGI, per germline. CDR3 length equals 14 residues. The J segment lost 1 base and the V segment lost 6 bases, leaving 2 bases of the junction unmatched. CDR3 nucleotide sequence: TGTGCCAGCAGCCGGGACAGGGGGTCCTACGAGCAGTACTTC. This sequence encodes CASSRDRGSYEQYF.

The chain recombines TRBV29-1 with TRBJ2-1; 13 positions agree with TRBD2. Unmatched junction bases numbered 5, after V lost 6 bases and J lost 0 bases. There are 16 residues in the CDR3. The V gene's germline CDR1 is SQVTM and CDR2 ANQGSEA. The CDR3 here is CSVPGLAGRSYNEQFF. As DNA, the CDR3 is TGCAGCGTCCCGGGACTAGCGGGACGCTCCTACAATGAGCAGTTCTTC.

The chain couples TRBV18 to TRBJ2-7; 7 bases map to TRBD1. The germline V gene has CDR1 KGHSH and CDR2 LQKENI. This CDR3 is 14 amino acids long. V shed 5 bases, J shed 2 bases, and the junction held 6 bases outside the gene matches. CDR3 loop: CASSTETGTYEQYF. CDR3 nucleotide sequence: TGTGCCAGCTCAACCGAGACAGGGACCTACGAGCAGTACTTC.

The chain is built from TRBV7-2 and TRBJ2-1, with D possibly matching TRBD2 (6 bases). The CDR3 loop spans 16 amino acids. Trimming stripped 5 bases from V and 4 bases from J, with 18 bases between. Per germline, CDR1 SGHTA and CDR2 FQGNSA. The DNA of the CDR3 is TGTGCCAGCAGCCCGGCCGCGGGGTTGTTATACAATGAGCAGTTCTTC. As protein: CASSPAAGLLYNEQFF.

V and J are TRBV7-2 and TRBJ2-1; possibly TRBD2 for D (6 bases). The CDR3 has 16 amino acids. V was pared by 5 bases and J by 10 bases, with 24 bases between. Germline assignment: CDR1 SGHTA and CDR2 FQGNSA. The CDR3 spells CASSRSLTRGFPEQFF. The CDR3 nucleotides are TGTGCCAGCAGCAGATCCTTGACTAGGGGATTTCCGGAGCAGTTCTTC. The complete variable domain, with remaining parts taken from reference TRBV7-2 and TRBJ2-1, reads GAGVSQSPSNKVTEKGKDVELRCDPISGHTALYWYRQSLGQGLEFLIYFQGNSAPDKSGLPSDRFSAERTGGSVSTLTIQRTQQEDSAVYLCASSRSLTRGFPEQFFGPGTRLTVL.

Only one count was recorded for this clone. The chain combines TRBV9 with TRBJ2-5; 9 nucleotides line up with TRBD1. Germline V lookup: CDR1 SGDLS, CDR2 YYNGEE. The CDR3 runs to 14 residues. V dropped 3 bases and J dropped 5; count of bases not matched to a gene: 5. Written as DNA, the CDR3 is TGTGCCAGCAGCGCAAGGACAGGGGTGGAGACCCAGTACTTC. Its protein product is CASSARTGVETQYF.

The chain combines TRBV25-1 with TRBJ2-3; D not resolved. Per the germline V gene, CDR1 is MGHDK and CDR2 is SYGVNS. V was shortened by 1 base and J by 6 bases, with 11 bases between the two germline ends. The CDR3 extends over 14 amino acids. The CDR3 sequence is CASSESGSRDTQYF. As DNA, the CDR3 is TGTGCCAGCAGTGAATCCGGCTCCAGGGATACGCAGTATTTT.

V is TRBV27 and J is TRBJ2-7; 8 bases line up with TRBD1. There are 12 residues in the CDR3. Germline loops: CDR1 MNHEY, CDR2 SMNVEV (reference sequence). The J segment lost 3 bases and the V segment lost 7 bases, leaving 2 bases of the junction unmatched. CDR3 residues: CASKDRDYEQYF. The CDR3 DNA reads as TGTGCCAGCAAGGACAGGGACTACGAGCAGTACTTC.